These 20 T cell receptor beta chains came from one sample sequenced in a study of blood T cell repertoires in COVID-19. Measured with immunoSEQ multiplex PCR; TCRdb has only the in-frame clones, and not every one. The sample records approximately 210,000 clones, roughly 82% being singletons. Sequencing was carried out using PBMCs or T cells enriched from blood (not recorded which). Receptor source: a man aged 35-49 years who had recovered from COVID-19.

The chain has TRBV7-2 and TRBJ1-5; no reliable D call. V was trimmed by 5 bases and J by 5 bases, leaving 13 bases between them. CDR3 length: 14 residues. In germline, CDR1 is SGHTA, CDR2 FQGNSA. For the CDR3, the DNA is TGTGCCAGCAGCACCTCCGGGGATCATCAGCCCCAGCATTTT. Protein sequence: CASSTSGDHQPQHF. The variable domain in full, with the rest retrieved from reference TRBV7-2 and TRBJ1-5, is GAGVSQSPSNKVTEKGKDVELRCDPISGHTALYWYRQSLGQGLEFLIYFQGNSAPDKSGLPSDRFSAERTGGSVSTLTIQRTQQEDSAVYLCASSTSGDHQPQHFGDGTRLSIL.

J is TRBJ1-2 and V is TRBV2; no clear D. Deletions cut 8 bases from V and 2 bases from J, with 9 bases between. In germline, CDR1 is SNHLY, CDR2 FYNNEI. This CDR3 is 12 amino acids long. The CDR3 is CASGPRNYGYTF. CDR3 nucleotides: TGTGCCAGCGGGCCCAGGAACTATGGCTACACCTTC.

The CDR3 DNA reads TGCGCCAGCAGCTTGGGCGAAAGGAGCAATGAGCAGTTCTTC. Its protein is CASSLGERSNEQFF. This chain uses TRBV5-1 with TRBJ2-1, with D unresolved. V gave up 0 bases and J gave up 6 bases, with 10 bases separating them. Looked up from germline, CDR1 is SGHRS and CDR2 is YFSETQ. The CDR3 contains 14 residues.

The chain uses TRBV27 and TRBJ2-2, with D possibly being TRBD2 (7 bases). The CDR3 totals 15 residues. V was shortened by 6 bases and J by 7 bases, with 18 bases between the two germline ends. Germline V gene lookup returns CDR1 MNHEY and CDR2 SMNVEV (reference sequence). CDR3 sequence: CASRLGGRSNGELFF. The CDR3 coding sequence is TGTGCCAGCAGGCTCGGGGGGCGCTCAAACGGGGAGCTGTTTTTT.

V gene TRBV9 combines with J gene TRBJ2-1, with 7 nucleotides matching TRBD2. CDR3 size: 17 residues. CDR1 is SGDLS and CDR2 is YYNGEE in the germline V gene. V lost 0 bases and J lost 4; bases outside the gene matches: 10. The CDR3 spells CASSVAGGGSWYNEQFF. Here the CDR3 DNA reads TGTGCCAGCAGCGTAGCTGGCGGCGGGAGTTGGTACAATGAGCAGTTCTTC.

V and J are TRBV5-4 and TRBJ2-6; unclear D gene. V was pared by 0 bases and J by 0 bases, with 4 bases between. The CDR3 has 15 residues. Germline assignment: CDR1 SGHNT and CDR2 YYREEE (reference sequence). In DNA form, the CDR3 reads TGTGCCAGCAGCTTGGTCAGCTCTGGGGCCAACGTCCTGACTTTC. As protein: CASSLVSSGANVLTF.

The J gene is TRBJ2-3, the V gene TRBV7-9, with a possible D match to TRBD2 (7 bases). The CDR3 runs to 17 residues. Germline CDR1 reads SEHNR; CDR2 reads FQNEAQ (reference sequence). Trimming pared 7 bases from V and 4 bases from J, leaving 24 bases between. The CDR3 protein is CASTQKFVGGPPDTQYF. The CDR3 DNA follows: TGTGCCAGCACCCAAAAGTTTGTGGGGGGGCCCCCAGATACGCAGTATTTT.

This clone was seen more than once but under ten times. V is TRBV19 and J is TRBJ1-1; 7 positions agree with TRBD1. Unmatched junction bases numbered 10, after V lost 5 bases and J lost 1 base. Germline loops: CDR1 LNHDA, CDR2 SQIVND (reference sequence). CDR3 length: 16 residues. CDR3 in amino acids: CASSALPGQKNTEAFF. The CDR3 coding sequence is TGTGCCAGTAGTGCTTTACCGGGACAGAAGAACACTGAAGCTTTCTTT.

The rearrangement uses TRBV30 and TRBJ2-1; 11 nucleotides agree with TRBD2. CDR3 size: 17 residues. Germline assignment: CDR1 GTSNPN and CDR2 SVGIG (reference sequence). J lost 4 bases, V lost 4 bases, and 12 bases had no gene match. CDR3 residues: CAWTRDRGLAGYNEQFF. The CDR3 nucleotides are TGTGCCTGGACAAGAGATAGAGGACTAGCGGGTTACAATGAGCAGTTCTTC.

The chain carries TRBV5-1 and TRBJ2-5; 10 bases align to TRBD2. Trimming at V came to 2 bases and at J to 2 bases, leaving 6 bases not matched to a gene. CDR1 and CDR2 (germline): SGHRS, YFSETQ. This CDR3 spans 16 amino acids. The CDR3 loop is CASSFRASGGQETQYF. In DNA form, the CDR3 reads TGCGCCAGCAGCTTCCGGGCTAGCGGGGGACAAGAGACCCAGTACTTC.

The chain is built from TRBV6-5 and TRBJ1-5; 8 bases map to TRBD1. The CDR3 runs to 14 residues. J gave up 7 bases and V 7 bases, and 9 bases lay outside the gene matches. The V gene's germline CDR1 is MNHEY and CDR2 SVGAGI. The CDR3: CASIVGQGRQPQHF. The CDR3 DNA is TGTGCCAGCATCGTAGGACAGGGTCGACAGCCCCAGCATTTT.

The CDR3 sequence is CASSGGEGPDTQYF. CDR3 DNA: TGTGCCAGTAGCGGGGGGGAGGGGCCAGATACGCAGTATTTT. This chain joins TRBV19 and TRBJ2-3; 8 positions match TRBD2. Germline V gene data show CDR1 as LNHDA and CDR2 as SQIVND (reference sequence). Germline trimming cut 6 bases from V and 4 bases from J; bases unmatched to any gene: 6. This CDR3 is built from 14 residues.

This clone was recorded once. The chain links TRBV28 to TRBJ2-6; 8 positions match TRBD2. V trimming: 2 bases; J trimming: 3 bases; junction bases outside the gene matches: 9. Germline CDR1 MDHEN, CDR2 SYDVKM. The CDR3 length is 18 residues. The CDR3 region has the DNA TGTGCCAGCAGTTTAGTAGCGGGAAAGAATAATGGGGCCAACGTCCTGACTTTC. Translation: CASSLVAGKNNGANVLTF.

This clone was observed a few times. J is TRBJ1-5 and V is TRBV4-3, with 11 nucleotides matching TRBD1. The CDR3 is 17 amino acids. Germline V CDR1 and CDR2: LGHNA, YSLEER. J lost 6 bases, V lost 0 bases, and 7 bases had no gene match. The CDR3 coding sequence is TGCGCCAGCAGCCAAGATTACGGACAGGGGGCGGGTCAGCCCCAGCATTTT. It translates to CASSQDYGQGAGQPQHF.

The rearrangement joins TRBV19 to TRBJ1-5, with D unresolved. CDR3 length: 15 residues. Trimming stripped 7 bases from V and 3 bases from J, with 16 bases between. Germline-derived CDR1 and CDR2 are LNHDA and SQIVND (reference sequence). CDR3 loop: CASTPPGRFNQPQHF. In DNA form, the CDR3 reads TGTGCCAGTACCCCCCCGGGAAGATTCAATCAGCCCCAGCATTTT.

The gene calls are TRBV11-1 and TRBJ1-1, with TRBD1 as a possible D gene (5 bases). Germline lookup yields CDR1 SGHAT and CDR2 FQDESV (reference sequence). V dropped 1 base and J dropped 1 base, with 10 bases sitting between them. The CDR3 spans 15 residues. The CDR3 sequence: CASSLGTGGNTEAFF. The CDR3 nucleotides are TGTGCCAGCAGCTTAGGGACCGGGGGGAACACTGAAGCTTTCTTT. The complete variable domain, with remaining parts taken from reference TRBV11-1 and TRBJ1-1, reads EAEVAQSPRYKITEKSQAVAFWCDPISGHATLYWYRQILGQGPELLVQFQDESVVDDSQLPKDRFSAERLKGVDSTLKIQPAELGDSAMYLCASSLGTGGNTEAFFGQGTRLTVV.

This clone was recorded once. This sequence joins TRBV2 and TRBJ1-1; D gene uncertain. Trimming removed 8 bases at V and 1 base at J, with 11 bases between. This CDR3 is 13 amino acids long. Per the germline V gene, CDR1 is SNHLY and CDR2 is FYNNEI. CDR3 protein: CASGREGNTEAFF. The CDR3 DNA sequence: TGTGCCAGCGGTCGGGAGGGGAACACTGAAGCTTTCTTT.

The chain recombines TRBV7-3 with TRBJ1-1, with 9 bases that match TRBD1. Trimming at V came to 6 bases and at J to 1 base, leaving 6 bases not matched to a gene. CDR3 length: 15 residues. Germline V CDR1 and CDR2: SGHTA, FQGTGA. CDR3 sequence (DNA): TGTGCCAGCAGTCTACAGGGGGCAAGGAACACTGAAGCTTTCTTT. Its protein product is CASSLQGARNTEAFF.

This clone was recorded a few times. V and J are TRBV11-1 and TRBJ2-7; the match to TRBD1 covers 8 bases. The CDR3 spans 13 residues. V shed 8 bases, J shed 1 base, and the junction held 4 bases outside the gene matches. The germline CDR1 and CDR2 sequences are SGHAT and FQDESV (reference sequence). In DNA form, the CDR3 reads TGTGCCAGCGGGGGACAGGAGTCCTACGAGCAGTACTTC. Its protein product is CASGGQESYEQYF. The whole variable domain, filled in from reference TRBV11-1 and TRBJ2-7, reads EAEVAQSPRYKITEKSQAVAFWCDPISGHATLYWYRQILGQGPELLVQFQDESVVDDSQLPKDRFSAERLKGVDSTLKIQPAELGDSAMYLCASGGQESYEQYFGPGTRLTVT.

The chain is built from TRBV7-2 and TRBJ2-7; D gene unclear. The CDR3 sequence is 14 residues long. Per the germline V gene, CDR1 is SGHTA and CDR2 is FQGNSA. The V end lost 1 base, the J end lost 0 bases, and 7 bases lay between the germline ends. This CDR3 is CASSLVFSSYEQYV. For the CDR3, the DNA is TGTGCCAGCAGCTTAGTGTTTAGCTCCTACGAGCAGTACGTC.